This T cell receptor beta chain appears in the sequencing data of a study of human T cells and chemical hapten exposure. Indicated time point: pre-sensitization, week 0. Documented treatment: therapeutic diphenylcyclopropenone sensitization with weekly scalp DPC. In this sample, this clonotype turned up a few times. Between the trimmed V and J ends, which lost 5 bases and 5 bases, there was a span of 22 bases. The germline CDR1 and CDR2 sequences are SGHVS and FQNEAQ. This CDR3 is 18 amino acids long. TCRdb called the RACE reads again in MiXCR, with one record for every CDR3 protein. The table records about 380,000 distinct CDR3 sequences, 4.5% to 5.5% of them present only once.

The clonotype originates from a woman between 50 and 59 years old with alopecia areata. Some clones in this sample may be carry-over from other donors' samples. V gene TRBV7-8 combines with J gene TRBJ1-6; possibly TRBD1 for D (6 bases). The source was whole blood, collected in connection with sensitization to the hapten diphenylcyclopropenone (DPC). This chain's CDR3 is CASSPARRIGQHNSPLHF. In DNA, the CDR3 is TGTGCCAGCAGCCCAGCTAGAAGAATCGGACAGCATAATTCACCCCTCCACTTT.